The 2 T cell receptor beta chains below all came from one sample that was sequenced in a study of human T cells and chemical hapten exposure. Stated time point: pre-sensitization, week 0. Sample treatment: therapeutic diphenylcyclopropenone sensitization with weekly scalp DPC. TCRdb reprocessed the RACE reads via MiXCR and lists one record per CDR3 protein. Of roughly 380,000 distinct CDR3 sequences in the sample, 4.5% to 5.5% are singletons; the top ten hold 2% to 3%. The specimen was whole blood, collected in connection with sensitization to the hapten diphenylcyclopropenone (DPC). The receptor set was obtained from a woman in her forties or fifties with alopecia areata. Some clones in this sample may be carry-over from other donors' samples.

The rearrangement links TRBV6-1 to TRBJ1-5, with a tentative D call TRBD1 (5 bases). Trimming took 6 bases from V and 0 from J, leaving 15 bases between them. Germline CDR1 is MNHNS and CDR2 is SASEGT. The CDR3 totals 16 residues. The CDR3 loop is CASSFWGRYSNQPQHF. As DNA, the CDR3 is TGTGCCAGCAGCTTTTGGGGCAGATATAGCAATCAGCCCCAGCATTTT.

This chain connects TRBV5-1 to TRBJ2-1; TRBD2 aligns across 7 bases. The CDR3 spans 15 residues. Germline CDR1 SGHRS, CDR2 YFSETQ. V lost 2 bases and J lost 9; bases outside the gene matches: 11. The CDR3 here is CASSLGSGALAEQFF. Written as DNA, the CDR3 is TGCGCCAGCAGCTTAGGAAGCGGGGCGCTGGCTGAGCAGTTCTTC.